These T cell receptor beta chains were read from a single sample in a study of read filtering for tumor transcriptome and immune sequencing. In TCRdb, the reads were re-called with MiXCR into one record per CDR3 protein. Here the sample spans 75,000 to 95,000 distinct CDR3 sequences, roughly a fifth being singletons. The sequenced material came from a population of CD138-negative cells sorted from bone marrow. The receptors were gathered from a donor over 35 with multiple myeloma. CDR3s include the opening cysteine and the closing phenylalanine or tryptophan. The order of the fields is D gene, clone size, J gene, V gene, CDR3 protein, CDR3 DNA. D genes are given only for firm matches. Clone size is stated in some rows and not others, as once, few, many or a class when expanded.

>TRBD1|.|TRBJ1-4|TRBV7-9
CASSLGTGDEKLFF
TGTGCCAGCAGCCTCGGGACAGGGGACGAAAAACTGTTTTTT
>.|few|TRBJ1-5|TRBV5-6
CASSWSWQGGQPRHF
TGTGCCAGCAGCTGGTCTTGGCAGGGTGGGCAGCCCCGGCATTTT
>.|once|TRBJ1-1|TRBV5-5
CASSAAGYTEAFF
TGTGCTAGCAGCGCCGCAGGGTACACTGAAGCTTTCTTT
>.|few|TRBJ1-1|TRBV6-5
CASSYGQLIPEAFF
TGTGCCAGCAGTTACGGACAGTTAATCCCTGAAGCTTTCTTT
>.|many|TRBJ2-3|TRBV30
CAWSWGPDTQYF
TGTGCCTGGAGTTGGGGTCCAGATACGCAGTATTTT
>.|.|TRBJ2-1|TRBV12-3/TRBV12-4
CASSLGVLGYNEQFF
TGTGCCAGCAGTTTGGGGGTGTTGGGATACAATGAGCAGTTCTTC
>.|many|TRBJ1-6|TRBV5-4
CASSLDRSPLHF
TGTGCCAGCAGCTTGGATAGGTCACCCCTCCACTTT
>.|.|TRBJ1-3|TRBV7-2
CASSLFATGSGNTIYF
TGTGCCAGCAGCTTATTCGCGACCGGGAGCGGAAACACCATATATTTT
>.|many|TRBJ2-6|TRBV5-1
CASSTANSGANVLTF
TGCGCCAGCAGCACGGCAAATTCTGGGGCCAACGTCCTGACTTTC
>.|.|TRBJ1-1|TRBV5-1
CASSLVAGNTEASF
TGCGCCAGCAGCTTGGTAGCAGGAAACACTGAAGCTTCCTTT
>TRBD1|many|TRBJ2-7|TRBV13
CASSLGQGIYEQYF
TGTGCCAGCAGCCTTGGACAGGGGATTTACGAGCAGTACTTC
>TRBD1|.|TRBJ1-2|TRBV15
CATSKKQGMHYGYTF
TGTGCCACCAGCAAAAAACAGGGGATGCACTATGGCTACACCTTC
>.|many|TRBJ2-7|TRBV11-2
CASSLEVGSYEQYF
TGTGCCAGCAGCTTAGAAGTGGGCTCCTACGAGCAGTACTTC
>.|.|TRBJ1-2|TRBV29-1
CSVTGVAYGYTF
TGCAGCGTGACCGGGGTAGCCTATGGCTACACCTTC
>.|many|TRBJ2-2|TRBV11-3
CASRDPGELFF
TGTGCCAGCAGGGACCCCGGGGAGCTGTTTTTT
>TRBD2|many|TRBJ2-1|TRBV6-1
CASSSLGLAGTGASYNEQFF
TGTGCCAGCAGTTCTCTAGGACTAGCGGGCACTGGGGCCTCCTACAATGAGCAGTTCTTC
>.|many|TRBJ2-1|TRBV5-1
CASSLGAPNEQFF
TGCGCCAGCAGCTTGGGCGCCCCTAATGAGCAGTTCTTC
>.|many|TRBJ2-5|TRBV29-1
CSVGRGLLQETQYF
TGCAGCGTGGGACGAGGGCTGCTCCAAGAGACCCAGTACTTC
>.|many|TRBJ1-4|TRBV4-1
CASSQGRGSRDEKLFF
TGCGCCAGCAGCCAAGGAAGGGGGAGCCGCGATGAAAAACTGTTTTTT
>TRBD2|many|TRBJ2-3|TRBV28
CASSLWGLAGGNTDTQYF
TGTGCCAGCAGTTTATGGGGACTAGCGGGGGGTAACACAGATACGCAGTATTTT
>.|many|TRBJ2-1|TRBV6-5
CASSYSNVDEQFF
TGTGCCAGCAGTTACTCGAATGTCGATGAGCAGTTCTTC
>.|.|TRBJ2-7|TRBV4-1
CASSQAAGVTYEQYF
TGCGCCAGCAGCCAAGCCGCAGGGGTAACCTACGAGCAGTACTTC
>.|.|TRBJ2-4|TRBV19
CASTAKNIQYF
TGTGCCAGTACAGCCAAAAACATTCAGTACTTC
>.|many|TRBJ2-1|TRBV14
CASSQDQGVGNNEQFF
TGTGCCAGCAGCCAAGATCAGGGTGTAGGAAACAATGAGCAGTTCTTC
>.|many|TRBJ1-1|TRBV5-1
CASSFDRQNTEAFF
TGCGCCAGCAGCTTCGACAGGCAGAACACTGAAGCTTTCTTT
>TRBD1|.|TRBJ1-2|TRBV5-1
CASSLVTGNYGYTF
TGCGCCAGCAGCTTGGTGACAGGGAACTATGGCTACACCTTC